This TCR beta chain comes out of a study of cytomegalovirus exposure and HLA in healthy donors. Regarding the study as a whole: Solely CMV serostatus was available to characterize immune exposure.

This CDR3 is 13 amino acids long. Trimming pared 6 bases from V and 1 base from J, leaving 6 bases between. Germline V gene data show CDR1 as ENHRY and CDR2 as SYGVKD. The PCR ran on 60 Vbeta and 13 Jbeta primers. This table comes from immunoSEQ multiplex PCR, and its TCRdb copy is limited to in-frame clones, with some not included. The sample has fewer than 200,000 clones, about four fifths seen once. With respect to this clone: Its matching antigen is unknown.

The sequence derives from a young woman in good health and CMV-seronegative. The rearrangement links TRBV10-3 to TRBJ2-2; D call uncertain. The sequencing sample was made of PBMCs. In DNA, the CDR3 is TGTGCCATCAGAAGAGAGAACACCGGGGAGCTGTTTTTT. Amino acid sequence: CAIRRENTGELFF.